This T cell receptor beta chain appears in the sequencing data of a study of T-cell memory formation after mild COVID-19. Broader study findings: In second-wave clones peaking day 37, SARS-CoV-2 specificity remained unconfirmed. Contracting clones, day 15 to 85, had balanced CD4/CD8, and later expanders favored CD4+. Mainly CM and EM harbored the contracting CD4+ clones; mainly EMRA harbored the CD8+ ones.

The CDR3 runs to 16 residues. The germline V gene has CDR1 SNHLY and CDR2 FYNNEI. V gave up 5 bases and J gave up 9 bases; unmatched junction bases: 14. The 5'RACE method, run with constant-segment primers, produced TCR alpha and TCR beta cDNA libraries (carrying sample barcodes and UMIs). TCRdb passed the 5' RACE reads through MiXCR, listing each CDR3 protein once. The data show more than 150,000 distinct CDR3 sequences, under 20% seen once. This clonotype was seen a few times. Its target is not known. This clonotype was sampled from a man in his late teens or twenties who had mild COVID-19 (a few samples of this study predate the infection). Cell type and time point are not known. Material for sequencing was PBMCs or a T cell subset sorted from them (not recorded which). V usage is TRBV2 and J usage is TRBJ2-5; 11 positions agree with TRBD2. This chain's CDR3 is CASSLQWVAGGPAQYF. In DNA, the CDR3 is TGTGCCAGCAGTCTCCAGTGGGTAGCGGGGGGGCCGGCCCAGTACTTC.